This T cell receptor (beta chain) stems from a study of beta chain features in type 1 diabetes. Study conclusions and caveats: PCR might show a preference for shorter templates, equally across patients and controls. Insertions at VDJ junctions were less frequent in type 1 diabetes patients. These patients also deleted more nucleotides at the same junctions.

Germline CDR1 SGHRS, CDR2 YFSETQ. The CDR3 length is 16 residues. The V gene lost 0 bases and the J gene lost 0 bases, with 9 bases spanning the gap. The investigators reverse transcribed all of the isolated RNA, so they sequenced expressed TCRB transcripts. Clones were read by immunoSEQ multiplex PCR, and TCRdb kept only the in-frame ones, dropping some. The data hold 500,000 to 700,000 clones, with about a sixth observed a single time. This clone was counted between two and nine times. Its antigen is still unknown. V usage is TRBV5-1 and J usage is TRBJ2-2; TRBD1 is a possible D gene (5 bases). The sequence was collected from a man aged 18 to 29 in good health. What was sequenced was naive CD4+ T cells from blood. CDR3 bases: TGCGCCAGCAGCTTGGGACAGTTCGCGAACACCGGGGAGCTGTTTTTT. Translating gives CASSLGQFANTGELFF.